One and the same sample provided the 14 T cell receptor beta chains below, sequenced in a study of blood T cell repertoires in COVID-19. The method was immunoSEQ multiplex PCR; TCRdb's version includes in-frame clones alone and lacks a portion of them. The data show about 440,000 clones, about 87% seen once. The source material was peripheral blood. These receptors were obtained from a woman aged 50 to 60 with COVID-19, enrolled during active disease.

V gene TRBV20-1 combines with J gene TRBJ2-3; TRBD2 agrees at 11 bases. CDR3 size: 16 residues. With V trimmed by 4 bases and J by 0 bases, 6 bases remained unmatched. The germline V gene has CDR1 DFQATT and CDR2 SNEGSKA (reference sequence). The CDR3 loop reads CSATDRLAGSTDTQYF. In DNA form, the CDR3 reads TGCAGTGCTACTGACAGACTAGCGGGGAGCACAGATACGCAGTATTTT.

The chain joins TRBV7-6 to TRBJ1-1; 10 bases line up with TRBD1. CDR3 length: 13 amino acids. Germline V gives CDR1 SGHVS, CDR2 FNYEAQ. The J segment lost 3 bases and the V segment lost 5 bases, leaving 0 bases of the junction unmatched. CDR3 DNA: TGTGCCAGCAGCGGGACAGGGGACACTGAAGCTTTCTTT. It translates to CASSGTGDTEAFF.

The CDR3 DNA sequence: TGTGCCAGCAGCTTTTTGGAGGCTAGCTCCTACAATGAGCAGTTCTTC. Its protein is CASSFLEASSYNEQFF. The rearrangement links TRBV5-4 to TRBJ2-1; a weak D match, TRBD2 (5 bases). Germline V CDR1 and CDR2: SGHNT, YYREEE (reference sequence). This CDR3 comprises 16 residues. Trimming took off 2 bases at V and 0 bases at J, with 12 bases between the two ends.

The rearrangement links TRBV20-1 to TRBJ1-2; D possibly corresponds to TRBD1 (5 bases). The V end lost 3 bases, the J end lost 7 bases, and 12 bases lay between the germline ends. Germline CDR1 DFQATT, CDR2 SNEGSKA (reference sequence). This CDR3 is 12 amino acids long. DNA of the CDR3: TGCAGTGCTAGTCGGGGGGTGAGTGGCTACACCTTC. Encoded protein: CSASRGVSGYTF.

V is TRBV11-1 and J is TRBJ2-1, with D perhaps matching TRBD2 (6 bases). Trimming stripped 3 bases from V and 7 bases from J, with 19 bases between. This CDR3 spans 16 amino acids. Germline values: CDR1 SGHAT, CDR2 FQDESV (reference sequence). CDR3 region: CASSFLDEWRGNEQFF. CDR3 in DNA: TGTGCCAGCAGCTTTTTGGATGAGTGGCGGGGTAATGAGCAGTTCTTC.

The chain links TRBV6-5 to TRBJ2-1; D might be TRBD1 (6 bases). CDR3 length equals 15 residues. Germline V CDR1 and CDR2: MNHEY, SVGAGI. V lost 4 bases, J lost 5 bases, and 15 bases lay in between. DNA of the CDR3: TGTGCCAGCAGTTTAATACAGGGCATGGACAATGAGCAGTTCTTC. This gives the protein CASSLIQGMDNEQFF.

J is TRBJ2-3 and V is TRBV5-1; 7 bases match TRBD1. Germline assignment: CDR1 SGHRS and CDR2 YFSETQ. The CDR3 sequence is 16 residues long. V was pared by 4 bases and J by 2 bases, with 10 bases of the junction left unmatched. The CDR3 reads CASSPIRDRHTDTQYF. The CDR3 DNA sequence: TGCGCCAGCAGCCCGATTCGGGACAGACACACAGATACGCAGTATTTT.

CDR3 coding DNA: TGTGCCAGCAGTGTGTTAGCGGGGACGAGCACAGATACGCAGTATTTT. Translation gives CASSVLAGTSTDTQYF. This chain uses TRBV2 with TRBJ2-3, with 8 nucleotides matching TRBD2. Trimming cost V 4 bases and J 0 bases; bases outside gene matches: 6. CDR1 and CDR2 (germline): SNHLY, FYNNEI. The CDR3 contains 16 residues. The full variable domain, its missing parts supplied by reference TRBV2 and TRBJ2-3, is EPEVTQTPSHQVTQMGQEVILRCVPISNHLYFYWYRQILGQKVEFLVSFYNNEISEKSEIFDDQFSVERPDGSNFTLKIRSTKLEDSAMYFCASSVLAGTSTDTQYFGPGTRLTVL.

The chain recombines TRBV13 with TRBJ1-2; D not certain. This CDR3 spans 15 amino acids. From germline, CDR1 is PRHDT and CDR2 FYEKMQ (reference sequence). Trimming stripped 4 bases from V and 4 bases from J, with 16 bases between. The CDR3 bases are TGTGCCAGCAGCTCAAAAACCGACATCGCCTATGGCTACACCTTC. It yields the protein CASSSKTDIAYGYTF.

This chain links TRBV5-1 with TRBJ2-7; D is unresolved. Germline lookup yields CDR1 SGHRS and CDR2 YFSETQ. The CDR3 length is 14 residues. Trimming removed 3 bases at V and 0 bases at J, with 10 bases between. CDR3 sequence reads: CASSSPRSSYEQYF. The CDR3 DNA sequence: TGCGCCAGCAGCTCCCCTAGGAGCTCCTACGAGCAGTACTTC.

V is TRBV30 and J is TRBJ2-3; TRBD2 agrees at 8 bases. The length of the CDR3 is 14 residues. J was trimmed by 4 bases and V by 3 bases; bases with no gene match: 6. Germline V gives CDR1 GTSNPN, CDR2 SVGIG (reference sequence). CDR3 nucleotides: TGTGCCTGGAGACCTCGGGGGGGTGCAGATACGCAGTATTTT. It encodes CAWRPRGGADTQYF.

This clone showed up just a few times. V usage is TRBV28 and J usage is TRBJ1-5, with D possibly TRBD1 on 6 matching bases. Germline assignment: CDR1 MDHEN and CDR2 SYDVKM. V was clipped by 6 bases and J by 4 bases, with 13 bases between them. This CDR3 region has 14 residues. CDR3 region: CASRAGTKNQPQHF. The CDR3 DNA sequence: TGTGCCAGCAGAGCCGGGACAAAGAATCAGCCCCAGCATTTT.

V gene TRBV7-2 combines with J gene TRBJ2-3; 13 nucleotides align to TRBD2. The CDR3 runs to 14 residues. Germline loops: CDR1 SGHTA, CDR2 FQGNSA. V trimming: 6 bases; J trimming: 6 bases; junction bases outside the gene matches: 3. The CDR3 loop is CASRPGLAGDTQYF. CDR3 in DNA: TGTGCCAGCAGACCGGGACTAGCGGGGGATACGCAGTATTTT.

The V and J genes are TRBV3-1 (or the pseudogene TRBV3-2) and TRBJ2-3; D unresolved. The CDR3 covers 16 residues. V lost 0 bases and J lost 0, with 10 bases in between. Germline V lookup: CDR1 LGHDT, CDR2 YNNKEL (reference sequence). CDR3 sequence (DNA): TGTGCCAGCAGCCAAGATATGGCCACCAGCACAGATACGCAGTATTTT. This encodes CASSQDMATSTDTQYF.